This is a list of T cell receptor beta chains from one sample in a study of somatic mutations in cytotoxic T cells in rheumatoid arthritis. Data came from immunoSEQ multiplex PCR; TCRdb stores just in-frame clones and leaves some out. The sample has under 11,000 clones; more than 70% are singletons. The sequenced sample consisted of CD8+ T cells sorted from blood. Source of these receptors: an adult with rheumatoid arthritis. Both conserved end residues are part of each CDR3. D genes are given only for firm matches. Clone size is given for some rows only: seen once, a few or many times, or a class if the clone is expanded.

CASSLQGLYGYTF TGTGCCAGTAGTCTACAGGGGCTCTATGGCTACACCTTC TRBV19 few TRBD1 TRBJ1-2
CASSFRGAMYYEQYF TGTGCCAGCAGTTTCCGAGGGGCGATGTACTACGAGCAGTACTTC TRBV28 NA NA TRBJ2-7
CASSSVAGGPPDTQYF TGTGCCAGCAGCTCGGTGGCGGGGGGACCCCCCGATACGCAGTATTTT TRBV7-3 NA TRBD2 TRBJ2-3
CASSLWGYEQFF TGTGCCAGCAGTTTATGGGGGTATGAGCAGTTCTTC TRBV28 NA NA TRBJ2-1
CASSLSGTGGYTF TGCGCCAGCAGCTTGTCAGGGACGGGAGGCTACACCTTC TRBV5-1 NA NA TRBJ1-2
CASSLVGQGFIYEQYF TGTGCCAGCAGCTTGGTGGGACAGGGCTTCATTTACGAGCAGTACTTC TRBV5-6 once TRBD1 TRBJ2-7
CASSEWQGNQPQHF TGTGCCAGCAGTGAATGGCAGGGCAATCAGCCCCAGCATTTT TRBV6-1 few NA TRBJ1-5
CASSVLPGLAEHTQYF TGTGCCAGCAGCGTACTCCCGGGGCTAGCGGAACATACGCAGTATTTT TRBV7-3 NA TRBD2 TRBJ2-3
CASSSGQFNEKLFF TGTGCCAGCAGCTCGGGACAGTTTAATGAAAAACTGTTTTTT TRBV5-6 few TRBD1 TRBJ1-4
CASSVGGDYGYTF TGTGCCAGCAGCGTAGGAGGGGACTATGGCTACACCTTC TRBV9 NA NA TRBJ1-2
CASSPQGAGADTQYF TGTGCCAGCAGCCCGCAGGGGGCAGGGGCAGATACGCAGTATTTT TRBV9 few TRBD1 TRBJ2-3
CASSLGPSTDTQYF TGTGCCAGCAGCCTCGGCCCAAGCACAGATACGCAGTATTTT TRBV7-6 NA NA TRBJ2-3
CASSLGFSYNSPLHF TGCGCCAGCAGCTTAGGTTTCTCCTATAATTCACCCCTCCACTTT TRBV5-1 NA NA TRBJ1-6
CASSNQNGHQTYEQYF TGTGCCAGCAGCAATCAAAACGGACACCAGACCTACGAGCAGTACTTC TRBV21-1 NA NA TRBJ2-7
CASSAGQGGYEQYF TGTGCCAGCAGTGCAGGACAGGGGGGTTACGAGCAGTACTTC TRBV27 NA TRBD1 TRBJ2-7
CSVVRGNEQFF TGCAGCGTTGTGAGGGGCAATGAGCAGTTCTTC TRBV29-1 NA NA TRBJ2-1
CASTLGGGDYGYTF TGTGCCAGCACCCTCGGTGGGGGGGACTATGGCTACACCTTC TRBV9 NA NA TRBJ1-2
CASSGLRQEGPNTGELFF TGTGCCAGCAGTGGTTTACGACAGGAAGGGCCGAACACCGGGGAGCTGTTTTTT TRBV2 NA NA TRBJ2-2